The entry below gives a single T cell receptor (beta chain) sequence along with its context. The data stem from a study of regulatory T cells in long-lasting Graves disease. For the study at large: Persistent Graves' disease required over 5 years of antithyroid drugs and positive TSH receptor antibodies.

The authors built TCR beta libraries using iRepertoire HTBI primers and Arm-PCR of CDR3 regions. TCRdb recomputed calls from the multiplex PCR reads with MiXCR, one row per CDR3 protein. The sample carries hundreds of thousands of distinct CDR3 sequences, approximately 21% recorded once. As for time point: persistent/refractory GD, antithyroid drugs over 5 years with positive TRAb. Extracted PBMC RNA gave rise to the TCR library. This specimen consisted of peripheral blood mononuclear cells (PBMCs), obtained when the disease was refractory, from a patient treated with antithyroid drugs. The TCR comes from a female donor with Graves disease.

The CDR3 DNA reads TGTGCCACCAGCAGAGATAAAGTGAACAAAAACATTCAGTACTTC. Protein product: CATSRDKVNKNIQYF. This rearrangement joins TRBV15 to TRBJ2-4; D unclear. Germline values: CDR1 LNHNV, CDR2 YYDKDF (reference sequence). Trimming shortened V by 0 bases and J by 3 bases, and 9 bases separated the two germline ends. The CDR3 runs to 15 residues.